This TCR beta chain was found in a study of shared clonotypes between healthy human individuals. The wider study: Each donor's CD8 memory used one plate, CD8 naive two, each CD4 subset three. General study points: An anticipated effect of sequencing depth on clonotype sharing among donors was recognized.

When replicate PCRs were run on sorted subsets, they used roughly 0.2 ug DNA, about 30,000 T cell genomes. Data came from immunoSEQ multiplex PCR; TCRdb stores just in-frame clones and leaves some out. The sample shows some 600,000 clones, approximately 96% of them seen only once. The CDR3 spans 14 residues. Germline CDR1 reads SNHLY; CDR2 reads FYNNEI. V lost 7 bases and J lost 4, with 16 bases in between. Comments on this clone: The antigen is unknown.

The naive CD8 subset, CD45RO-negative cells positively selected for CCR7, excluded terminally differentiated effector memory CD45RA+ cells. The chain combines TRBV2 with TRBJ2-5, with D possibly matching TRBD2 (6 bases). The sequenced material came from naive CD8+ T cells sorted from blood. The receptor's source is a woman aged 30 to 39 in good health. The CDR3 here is CASIPAGLSETQYF. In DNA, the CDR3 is TGTGCCAGCATACCGGCGGGGTTGTCAGAGACCCAGTACTTC.